These T cell receptor beta chains were read from a single sample in a study of radiation and T cells in renal cell carcinoma. TCRdb's copy holds only in-frame clones and misses some; the assay was immunoSEQ multiplex PCR. The sample holds about 130,000 clones; 88% are singletons and the top ten take approximately 12%. Sequenced material: blood, taken from a patient whose treatment included radiotherapy and nephrectomy. The receptors were sampled from a woman in her forties or fifties with renal cell carcinoma. Each CDR3 is given with its conserved first and last residue. D genes are given only for firm matches. Size tells how often a clone was seen (once, few, many) or the class of an expanded clone, and some rows leave it out.

-	TRBV19	14	TRBJ1-5	-	CASSIVAGDQPQHF	TGTGCCAGTAGTATAGTTGCGGGGGACCAGCCCCAGCATTTT
-	TRBV7-6	15	TRBJ1-5	-	CASSQHEGSNQPQHF	TGTGCCAGCAGCCAACACGAGGGGAGCAATCAGCCCCAGCATTTT
-	TRBV18	13	TRBJ1-2	-	CASSPPQGRGYTF	TGTGCCAGCTCACCACCACAGGGTCGCGGCTACACCTTC
-	TRBV19	14	TRBJ1-1	-	CASSPLTGNLEAFF	TGTGCCAGTAGTCCATTGACAGGAAACCTTGAAGCTTTCTTT
TRBD1	TRBV5-5	15	TRBJ1-5	-	CASSWKTGANQPQHF	TGTGCCAGCAGCTGGAAGACAGGGGCTAATCAGCCCCAGCATTTT
TRBD1	TRBV7-9	14	TRBJ2-7	-	CASSGRTGSAEQYF	TGTGCCAGCAGCGGTCGGACAGGCTCGGCCGAGCAGTACTTC
-	TRBV18	17	TRBJ1-6	-	CASSQSFYGSGDSPLHF	TGTGCCAGCTCACAAAGTTTTTATGGCAGCGGGGATTCACCCCTCCACTTT
-	TRBV7-2	13	TRBJ2-7	-	CASSFVRGYEQYF	TGTGCCAGCAGCTTTGTGAGGGGCTACGAGCAGTACTTC
-	TRBV7-2	16	TRBJ2-6	-	CASSLSKAGPSNVLTF	TGTGCCAGCAGCTTATCAAAGGCGGGGCCTTCCAACGTCCTGACTTTC
-	TRBV9	15	TRBJ2-7	-	CASSVGPGINYEQYF	TGTGCCAGCAGCGTAGGGCCGGGAATAAACTACGAGCAGTACTTC
-	TRBV6-5	16	TRBJ1-3	-	CASSYAPGLSGNTIYF	TGTGCCAGCAGTTACGCCCCGGGCCTCTCTGGAAACACCATATATTTT
-	TRBV9	14	TRBJ1-1	-	CASSVQGSAAEAFF	TGTGCCAGCAGCGTCCAGGGGTCTGCCGCTGAAGCTTTCTTT
TRBD1	TRBV6-5	15	TRBJ1-4	-	CASSYGTGLNEKLFF	TGTGCCAGCAGTTACGGGACAGGGCTTAATGAAAAACTGTTTTTT
-	TRBV7-9	12	TRBJ1-2	once	CASSPRTDGYTF	TGTGCCAGCAGCCCCCGGACGGATGGCTACACCTTC
-	TRBV10-2	14	TRBJ2-1	-	CASTNRDFNNEQFF	TGCGCCAGCACCAACCGGGACTTCAACAATGAGCAGTTCTTC
TRBD1	TRBV4-1	14	TRBJ2-2	-	CASSQGQGAGELFF	TGCGCCAGCAGCCAGGGACAGGGGGCCGGGGAGCTGTTTTTT
-	TRBV19	15	TRBJ2-1	-	CASSIPRGPYNEQFF	TGTGCCAGTAGTATCCCCAGGGGCCCCTACAATGAGCAGTTCTTC
-	TRBV7-8	13	TRBJ2-7	-	CASSLGQTPEQYF	TGTGCCAGCAGCTTAGGACAGACCCCCGAGCAGTACTTC
-	TRBV6-1	18	TRBJ2-3	-	CASSQEPHEPTSTDTQYF	TGTGCCAGCAGTCAAGAACCTCACGAGCCCACTAGCACAGATACGCAGTATTTT
-	TRBV6-1	14	TRBJ1-1	-	CASSETTENTEAFF	TGTGCCAGCAGTGAAACGACAGAGAACACTGAAGCTTTCTTT
TRBD1	TRBV2	14	TRBJ1-2	few	CASSLGQGFYGYTF	TGTGCCAGCAGCCTAGGACAGGGTTTCTATGGCTACACCTTC
-	TRBV5-1	13	TRBJ2-5	-	CASSLGGPETQYF	TGCGCCAGCAGCTTAGGGGGGCCGGAGACCCAGTACTTC